This T cell receptor (beta chain) was recovered during a study of T cells in Graves' hyperthyroidism and ophthalmopathy. Broader study findings: Most thyroid clonotypes that were expanded above 0.001 also turned up in blood. For ophthalmopathy, model prediction preceded onset by a median approximately 6 months.

It was RNA transcripts that yielded the amplified TCR beta CDR3 regions. HTBI primers were the set used in a first-round RT-PCR of the TCR CDR3. Using its own MiXCR run on the multiplex PCR reads, TCRdb lists one record per CDR3 protein. The data hold about 640,000 distinct CDR3 sequences, with less than 25% observed a single time. Cells are PBMCs isolated from about 10 ml of fresh blood. Per germline, CDR1 LNHNV and CDR2 YYDKDF (reference sequence). V lost 3 bases and J lost 4, with 19 bases in between. CDR3 size: 17 residues. This clonotype was observed a few times. Its cognate antigen is unknown. The receptor's source is a man under 40 with Graves' ophthalmopathy. The sample comprised blood. The chain joins TRBV15 to TRBJ2-1, with D tentatively TRBD2 (5 bases). CDR3 protein: CATSSPLRGSGYNEQFF. The CDR3 coding sequence is TGTGCCACCAGCAGCCCTTTACGAGGGAGCGGATACAATGAGCAGTTCTTC.